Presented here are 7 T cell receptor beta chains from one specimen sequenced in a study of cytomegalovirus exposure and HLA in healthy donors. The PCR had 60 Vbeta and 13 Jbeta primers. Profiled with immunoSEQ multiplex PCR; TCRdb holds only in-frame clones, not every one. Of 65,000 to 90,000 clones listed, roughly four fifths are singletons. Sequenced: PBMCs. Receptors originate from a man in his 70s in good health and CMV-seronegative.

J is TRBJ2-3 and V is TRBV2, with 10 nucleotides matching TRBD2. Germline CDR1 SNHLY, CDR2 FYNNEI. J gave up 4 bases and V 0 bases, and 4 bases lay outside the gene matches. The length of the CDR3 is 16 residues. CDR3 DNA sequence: TGTGCCAGCAGTGAAGCGGGACTAGCGAACGCAGATACGCAGTATTTT. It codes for CASSEAGLANADTQYF.

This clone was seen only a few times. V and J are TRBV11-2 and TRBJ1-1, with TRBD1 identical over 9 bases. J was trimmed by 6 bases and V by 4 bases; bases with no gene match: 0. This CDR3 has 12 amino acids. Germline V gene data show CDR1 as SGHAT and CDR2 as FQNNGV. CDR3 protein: CASSWTGAEAFF. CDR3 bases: TGTGCCAGCAGCTGGACAGGGGCTGAAGCTTTCTTT.

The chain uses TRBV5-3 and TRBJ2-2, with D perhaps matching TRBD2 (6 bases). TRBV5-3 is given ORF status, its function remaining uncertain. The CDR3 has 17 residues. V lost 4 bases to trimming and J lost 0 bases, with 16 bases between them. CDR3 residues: CARSGAFGGTNTGELFF. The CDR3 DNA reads TGTGCCAGAAGCGGAGCCTTCGGGGGTACGAACACCGGGGAGCTGTTTTTT.

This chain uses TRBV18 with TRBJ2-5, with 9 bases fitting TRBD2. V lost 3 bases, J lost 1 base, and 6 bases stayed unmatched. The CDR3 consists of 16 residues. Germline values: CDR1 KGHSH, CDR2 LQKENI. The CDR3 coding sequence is TGTGCCAGCTCACCGTTAGCGGGGGACCTCCAAGAGACCCAGTACTTC. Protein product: CASSPLAGDLQETQYF.

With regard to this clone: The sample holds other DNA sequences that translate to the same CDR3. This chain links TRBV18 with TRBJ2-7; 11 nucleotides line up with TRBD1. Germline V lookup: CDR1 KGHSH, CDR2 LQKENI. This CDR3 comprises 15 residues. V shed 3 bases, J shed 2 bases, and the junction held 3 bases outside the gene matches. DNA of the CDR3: TGTGCCAGCTCACCCGGGACAGGGGGAGCCTACGAGCAGTACTTC. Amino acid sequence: CASSPGTGGAYEQYF. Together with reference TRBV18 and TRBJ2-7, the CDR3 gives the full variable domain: NAGVMQNPRHLVRRRGQEARLRCSPMKGHSHVYWYRQLPEEGLKFMVYLQKENIIDESGMPKERFSAEFPKEGPSILRIQQVVRGDSAAYFCASSPGTGGAYEQYFGPGTRLTVT.

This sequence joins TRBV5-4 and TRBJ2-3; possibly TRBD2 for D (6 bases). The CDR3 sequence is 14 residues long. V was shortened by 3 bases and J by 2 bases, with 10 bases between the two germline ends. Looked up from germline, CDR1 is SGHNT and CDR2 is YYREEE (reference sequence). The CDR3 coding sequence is TGTGCCAGCAGCTGGGCGGGGCTCACAGATACGCAGTATTTT. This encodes CASSWAGLTDTQYF.

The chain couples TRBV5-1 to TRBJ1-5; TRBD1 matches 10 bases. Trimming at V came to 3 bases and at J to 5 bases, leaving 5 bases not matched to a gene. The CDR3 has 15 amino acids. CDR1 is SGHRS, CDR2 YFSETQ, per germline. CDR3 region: CASSWTGGRDQPQHF. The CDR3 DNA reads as TGCGCCAGCAGCTGGACAGGGGGAAGGGATCAGCCCCAGCATTTT.